Shown below are 30 T cell receptor beta chains from a single sample sequenced in a study of blood T cell repertoires in COVID-19. This table comes from immunoSEQ multiplex PCR, and its TCRdb copy is limited to in-frame clones, with some not included. The profile covers some 350,000 clones, with approximately 88% appearing a single time and around 5% taken by the ten largest. Sequencing used PBMCs or T cells enriched from blood (not recorded which). Receptors were obtained from a man aged 25 to 40 who had recovered from COVID-19.

The chain uses TRBV4-1 and TRBJ2-7; the match to TRBD1 covers 9 bases. J gave up 1 base and V 2 bases, and 9 bases lay outside the gene matches. The CDR3 loop spans 17 amino acids. Germline lookup yields CDR1 MGHRA and CDR2 YSYEKL. The DNA of the CDR3 is TGCGCCAGCAGCCAAACTTCATTGGGGACAGGGTCCTACGAGCAGTACTTC. Translation: CASSQTSLGTGSYEQYF.

The chain links TRBV5-6 to TRBJ2-1; D gene ambiguous. V was clipped by 2 bases and J by 5 bases, with 11 bases between them. Germline V CDR1 and CDR2: SGHDT, YYEEEE. The CDR3 is 14 amino acids. In DNA form, the CDR3 reads TGTGCCAGCAGCTTCCCGACAAGGAACAATGAGCAGTTCTTC. Its protein product is CASSFPTRNNEQFF.

The chain combines TRBV19 with TRBJ1-3; 10 bases line up with TRBD1. The CDR3 has 12 residues. V shed 11 bases and J 9 bases; nucleotides not matched to a gene: 7. Germline CDR1 reads LNHDA; CDR2 reads SQIVND (reference sequence). The CDR3 here is CAARDRGFTIYF. The CDR3 region has the DNA TGTGCCGCCCGGGACAGGGGCTTCACCATATATTTT.

V usage is TRBV10-3 and J usage is TRBJ1-5, with D perhaps matching TRBD1 (6 bases). The CDR3 contains 15 residues. Germline loops: CDR1 ENHRY, CDR2 SYGVKD. The CDR3 sequence: CASQGSQYSNQPQHF. For the CDR3, the DNA is TGTGCTTCTCAGGGGTCCCAGTATAGCAATCAGCCCCAGCATTTT.

The genes are TRBV4-2 and TRBJ2-5; a weak D match, TRBD2 (5 bases). The CDR3 consists of 14 residues. V was shortened by 4 bases and J by 5 bases, with 14 bases between the two germline ends. Looked up from germline, CDR1 is LGHNA and CDR2 is YNFKEQ. The CDR3 DNA reads TGTGCCAGCAGCCCCGGACTGGAGATGGAGACCCAGTACTTC. Protein sequence: CASSPGLEMETQYF.

This clone was seen just once. This rearrangement joins TRBV6-5 to TRBJ1-2; maybe TRBD1 (5 bases). CDR3 size: 16 residues. Trimming shortened V by 0 bases and J by 4 bases, and 15 bases separated the two germline ends. The germline CDR1 and CDR2 sequences are MNHEY and SVGAGI. Here the CDR3 DNA reads TGTGCCAGCAGTTACTCGATCGGGCAGGGCCCCTATGGCTACACCTTC. It yields the protein CASSYSIGQGPYGYTF.

This clone turned up a few times. CDR3 in amino acids: CASSTLRDTEAFF. CDR3 sequence (DNA): TGTGCCAGCTCAACGCTCAGGGACACTGAAGCTTTCTTT. The V gene is TRBV18, the J gene TRBJ1-1; a possible D gene is TRBD1 (5 bases). V lost 5 bases and J 3 bases, leaving 10 bases between the germline ends. In germline, CDR1 is KGHSH, CDR2 LQKENI. This CDR3 is 13 amino acids long.

The chain links TRBV5-1 to TRBJ2-7, with TRBD1 matching 8 bases. This CDR3 has 15 residues. J lost 4 bases, V lost 3 bases, and 9 bases had no gene match. In germline, CDR1 is SGHRS, CDR2 YFSETQ. The CDR3 protein is CASSSLPGGGYEQYF. The CDR3 DNA reads as TGCGCCAGCAGCTCGCTTCCAGGGGGCGGGTACGAGCAGTACTTC.

The chain combines TRBV12-3 or TRBV12-4 with TRBJ1-2, with unresolved D. Trimming cost V 1 base and J 1 base, with 4 bases left between them. The CDR3 runs to 13 residues. CDR3 residues: CASSLDGNYGYTF. In DNA form, the CDR3 reads TGTGCCAGCAGTTTAGACGGTAACTATGGCTACACCTTC.

The chain has TRBV10-3 and TRBJ2-5; TRBD2 matches at 10 bases. CDR1 is ENHRY and CDR2 is SYGVKD in the germline V gene. The J segment lost 2 bases and the V segment lost 6 bases, leaving 6 bases of the junction unmatched. This CDR3 spans 15 amino acids. The CDR3 DNA follows: TGTGCCATCAGCCTTAGCGGGGGGCCACAAGAGACCCAGTACTTC. As protein: CAISLSGGPQETQYF.

V gene TRBV2 combines with J gene TRBJ1-2, with D perhaps matching TRBD1 (5 bases). V lost 1 base and J lost 3, with 12 bases in between. The CDR3 covers 15 residues. CDR1 is SNHLY, CDR2 FYNNEI, per germline. The CDR3 spells CASSEEGRVHYGYTF. DNA of the CDR3: TGTGCCAGCAGTGAAGAGGGCAGGGTACACTATGGCTACACCTTC.

The V and J genes are TRBV18 and TRBJ2-7; TRBD1 is a possible D gene (5 bases). The CDR3 has 12 residues. V dropped 6 bases and J dropped 2 bases, with 8 bases sitting between them. Germline V gene lookup returns CDR1 KGHSH and CDR2 LQKENI. The CDR3 nucleotides are TGTGCCAGCTCCAGGGATACCTACGAGCAGTACTTC. It translates to CASSRDTYEQYF.

In nucleotides, the CDR3 is TGTGCCAGCAGTGTGCCTAGCGGGGGGACTACAGGCAATGAGCAGTTCTTC. Its translation is CASSVPSGGTTGNEQFF. This chain connects TRBV2 to TRBJ2-1; TRBD2 matches 11 bases. CDR3 size: 17 residues. CDR1 and CDR2 from the germline V gene are SNHLY and FYNNEI. Losses at the gene ends were 4 bases for V and 6 bases for J; bases not matched to a gene: 11.

CDR3 loop: CASSLVPGQGSGNTIYF. CDR3 nucleotide sequence: TGCGCCAGCAGCCTAGTCCCGGGACAGGGGTCTGGAAACACCATATATTTT. The gene calls are TRBV5-1 and TRBJ1-3, with 10 bases aligning to TRBD1. The CDR3 has 17 amino acids. CDR1 SGHRS and CDR2 YFSETQ come from the germline V gene. Trimming at V came to 4 bases and at J to 1 base, leaving 8 bases not matched to a gene.

The chain is built from TRBV7-2 and TRBJ2-7, with 8 bases matching TRBD2. Unmatched junction bases numbered 5, after V lost 1 base and J lost 0 bases. The germline gives CDR1 SGHTA, CDR2 FQGNSA. There are 16 residues in the CDR3. This chain's CDR3 is CASSLGVGGGSYEQYF. CDR3 DNA sequence: TGTGCCAGCAGCTTAGGTGTCGGGGGGGGCTCCTACGAGCAGTACTTC.

The chain couples TRBV19 to TRBJ2-2; TRBD1 agrees at 8 bases. Germline V gene lookup returns CDR1 LNHDA and CDR2 SQIVND (reference sequence). The ends lost 5 bases at V and 10 bases at J; junction bases unmatched: 9. The length of the CDR3 is 14 residues. The CDR3 nucleotides are TGTGCCAGTAGTGTAGGGACAGGAGTAACGGAGCTGTTTTTT. Translating gives CASSVGTGVTELFF. The full variable domain, its missing parts supplied by reference TRBV19 and TRBJ2-2, is DGGITQSPKYLFRKEGQNVTLSCEQNLNHDAMYWYRQDPGQGLRLIYYSQIVNDFQKGDIAEGYSVSREKKESFPLTVTSAQKNPTAFYLCASSVGTGVTELFFGEGSRLTVL.

The chain employs TRBV6-1 and TRBJ1-4; no clear D. V was trimmed by 2 bases and J by 4 bases, leaving 23 bases between them. Germline V gives CDR1 MNHNS, CDR2 SASEGT. The CDR3 extends over 19 amino acids. The CDR3 DNA sequence: TGTGCCAGCAGTGAATACTTTAGCGGAGGTGCAGCTTTTAATGAAAAACTGTTTTTT. Its protein is CASSEYFSGGAAFNEKLFF.

This rearrangement joins TRBV5-1 to TRBJ2-7; a possible D gene is TRBD2 (5 bases). The ends were cut back, 0 bases at V and 0 bases at J, with 7 bases in the middle. The germline gives CDR1 SGHRS, CDR2 YFSETQ. The CDR3 has 14 amino acids. The DNA of the CDR3 is TGCGCCAGCAGCTTGGGGGAGCTCTCCTACGAGCAGTACTTC. Translated: CASSLGELSYEQYF. The full variable domain, its missing parts supplied by reference TRBV5-1 and TRBJ2-7, is KAGVTQTPRYLIKTRGQQVTLSCSPISGHRSVSWYQQTPGQGLQFLFEYFSETQRNKGNFPGRFSGRQFSNSRSEMNVSTLELGDSALYLCASSLGELSYEQYFGPGTRLTVT.

The V and J genes are TRBV20-1 and TRBJ2-1; D is undetermined. Germline-derived CDR1 and CDR2 are DFQATT and SNEGSKA (reference sequence). The CDR3 totals 11 residues. V shed 2 bases and J shed 9 bases, with 8 bases lying between them. The CDR3 DNA reads as TGCAGTGCTAGACCTGGCCGTGAGCAGTTCTTC. Encoded protein: CSARPGREQFF.

The gene calls are TRBV19 and TRBJ1-5, with D perhaps matching TRBD1 (6 bases). There are 16 residues in the CDR3. From germline, CDR1 is LNHDA and CDR2 SQIVND (reference sequence). V lost 5 bases to trimming and J lost 5 bases, with 19 bases between them. For the CDR3, the DNA is TGTGCCAGTAGTCCCAGGGGAGGGTCGAGGTATCAGCCCCAGCATTTT. The encoded protein is CASSPRGGSRYQPQHF.

The chain joins TRBV4-1 to TRBJ2-5; no firm D call. Per germline, CDR1 MGHRA and CDR2 YSYEKL. The ends were cut back, 4 bases at V and 5 bases at J, with 20 bases in the middle. This CDR3 has 16 residues. The CDR3 bases are TGCGCCAGCAGCCTGGGCTCTCAGGCTCCATACGAGACCCAGTACTTC. It specifies CASSLGSQAPYETQYF.

The chain employs TRBV2 and TRBJ2-5, with TRBD2 matching 9 bases. Germline V gene data show CDR1 as SNHLY and CDR2 as FYNNEI. This CDR3 region has 15 residues. Germline trimming cut 9 bases from V and 5 bases from J; bases unmatched to any gene: 13. The CDR3 sequence is CARALFSGGPETQYF. In nucleotides, the CDR3 is TGTGCCAGGGCCCTGTTCAGCGGGGGGCCGGAGACCCAGTACTTC. Complete variable domain (other parts from reference TRBV2 and TRBJ2-5): EPEVTQTPSHQVTQMGQEVILRCVPISNHLYFYWYRQILGQKVEFLVSFYNNEISEKSEIFDDQFSVERPDGSNFTLKIRSTKLEDSAMYFCARALFSGGPETQYFGPGTRLLVL.

This clone was recorded only once. The chain links TRBV9 to TRBJ1-6; D gene unclear. The CDR3 has 15 amino acids. CDR1 and CDR2 from the germline V gene are SGDLS and YYNGEE. V dropped 0 bases and J dropped 3 bases, with 7 bases sitting between them. The CDR3: CASSVVSGYNSPLHF. The CDR3 DNA sequence: TGTGCCAGCAGCGTAGTCTCAGGCTATAATTCACCCCTCCACTTT.

CDR3 DNA sequence: TGCGCCAGCAGAGGACTAGCGAGTGCAGATACGCAGTATTTT. Translating gives CASRGLASADTQYF. The chain employs TRBV10-2 and TRBJ2-3; 9 bases are a match to TRBD2. J lost 4 bases, V lost 6 bases, and 5 bases had no gene match. This CDR3 comprises 14 residues. Germline V lookup: CDR1 WSHSY, CDR2 SAAADI.

V gene TRBV2 combines with J gene TRBJ1-5; TRBD1 matches at 9 bases. The CDR3 runs to 13 residues. Per the germline V gene, CDR1 is SNHLY and CDR2 is FYNNEI. Losses at the gene ends were 6 bases for V and 5 bases for J; bases not matched to a gene: 2. The CDR3 reads CASRGTGHQPQHF. CDR3 coding DNA: TGTGCCAGCAGAGGGACAGGGCATCAGCCCCAGCATTTT.

V and J are TRBV5-1 and TRBJ2-2; D is possibly TRBD2 (6 bases). CDR1 SGHRS and CDR2 YFSETQ come from the germline V gene. The length of the CDR3 is 16 residues. V was shortened by 1 base and J by 2 bases, with 12 bases between the two germline ends. CDR3 protein: CASSLPPGANTGELFF. The CDR3 DNA reads as TGCGCCAGCAGCTTGCCTCCGGGAGCAAACACCGGGGAGCTGTTTTTT.

The count of this clone is one. V gene TRBV5-1 combines with J gene TRBJ1-4; D is perhaps TRBD1 (6 bases). Germline V gene sequence: CDR1 SGHRS, CDR2 YFSETQ. This CDR3 has 15 amino acids. The ends were cut back, 2 bases at V and 5 bases at J, with 13 bases in the middle. CDR3 residues: CASSLLTGLNEKLFF. CDR3 bases: TGCGCCAGCAGCTTACTGACAGGACTCAATGAAAAACTGTTTTTT.

This clone has a single count. The chain joins TRBV5-1 to TRBJ2-7; D not resolved. Germline V gene lookup returns CDR1 SGHRS and CDR2 YFSETQ. V was pared by 4 bases and J by 2 bases, with 16 bases between. The CDR3 extends over 15 amino acids. In nucleotides, the CDR3 is TGCGCCAGCAGCGCCCAACCGACGGGTACCTACGAGCAGTACTTC. Translated, it gives CASSAQPTGTYEQYF.

The V and J genes are TRBV7-9 and TRBJ1-6; D unclear. The germline V gene has CDR1 SEHNR and CDR2 FQNEAQ (reference sequence). V lost 6 bases and J 0 bases, leaving 6 bases between the germline ends. The CDR3 sequence is 14 residues long. The DNA of the CDR3 is TGTGCCAGCAGTTTGAGCTCCTATAATTCACCCCTCCACTTT. This gives the protein CASSLSSYNSPLHF.

This chain joins TRBV2 and TRBJ2-4, with D perhaps matching TRBD2 (7 bases). The germline V gene encodes CDR1 SNHLY and CDR2 FYNNEI. The CDR3 runs 19 residues. Trimming shortened V by 6 bases and J by 0 bases, and 24 bases separated the two germline ends. CDR3 DNA: TGTGCCAGCAGCAACCCCACGGGGGGCGATTTCCTAGCCAAAAACATTCAGTACTTC. Residues: CASSNPTGGDFLAKNIQYF.